The rows below give T cell receptor beta chains drawn from one sample of a study of T cell repertoires in cytomegalovirus infection. These receptors have no known antigen. TCRdb reprocessed the reads via MiXCR and lists one record per CDR3 protein. The repertoire consists of around 800,000 distinct CDR3 sequences, with approximately 32% occurring once and the leading ten covering 9.5% to 15%. This sample comprised cultured CD8+ T cells from PBMCs, obtained from culture after CMV antigen stimulation. The receptor source for this set is a human donor in good health (CMV status not recorded). Some clones in this sample may be carry-over from other donors' samples. CDR3s include the opening cysteine and the closing phenylalanine or tryptophan. Each record gives: D gene, J gene, clone size, V gene, CDR3 DNA, CDR3 protein. D genes are given only for firm matches. The size entry is marked missing in some rows and otherwise reads once, few, many or a size class.

D: NA
J: TRBJ2-2
size: NA
V: TRBV7-9
DNA: TGTGCCAGCACCACTCCGGCGGCCGGGGAGCTGTTTTTT
CDR3: CASTTPAAGELFF

D: TRBD2
J: TRBJ2-3
size: many
V: TRBV7-2
DNA: TGTGCCAGCAGCTTAGCCCTAGCGGGGACAGATACGCAGTATTTT
CDR3: CASSLALAGTDTQYF

D: NA
J: TRBJ1-5
size: NA
V: TRBV6-2/TRBV6-3
DNA: TGTGCCAGCACCTACGGACAAAACAATCAGCCCCAGCATTTT
CDR3: CASTYGQNNQPQHF

D: NA
J: TRBJ1-2
size: few
V: TRBV4-1
DNA: TGCGCCAGCAGCCAAGCCCTAGTTAACTATGGCTACACCTTC
CDR3: CASSQALVNYGYTF

D: NA
J: TRBJ1-2
size: few
V: TRBV4-1
DNA: TGCGCCAGCAGCCAAGAGAGAGGGACTGGGAATGGCTACACCTTC
CDR3: CASSQERGTGNGYTF

D: NA
J: TRBJ1-1
size: few
V: TRBV20-1
DNA: TGCAGTGCTAGACCTAGGGGGAACACTGAAGCTTTCTTT
CDR3: CSARPRGNTEAFF

D: TRBD1
J: TRBJ1-3
size: many
V: TRBV7-2
DNA: TGTGCCAGCAGCCCCACAGGGGGCTCTGGAAACACCATATATTTT
CDR3: CASSPTGGSGNTIYF

D: TRBD1
J: TRBJ1-5
size: NA
V: TRBV6-1
DNA: TGTGCCAGCAGTTCGACAGGGAACGGCAATCAGCCCCAGCATTTT
CDR3: CASSSTGNGNQPQHF

D: TRBD1
J: TRBJ2-2
size: few
V: TRBV9
DNA: TGTGCCAGCAGCATACCTCGTAGCGGGACAGGGGGCCGGAACACCGGGGAGCTGTTTTTT
CDR3: CASSIPRSGTGGRNTGELFF

D: TRBD2
J: TRBJ2-1
size: NA
V: TRBV6-6
DNA: TGTGCCAGCAGTTACCTCACGACTAGCGCGACCTCCTACAATGAGCAGTTCTTC
CDR3: CASSYLTTSATSYNEQFF

D: NA
J: TRBJ1-2
size: NA
V: TRBV2
DNA: TGTGCCTCCCGCGGGGCCCCGAGAGATGGCTACACCTTC
CDR3: CASRGAPRDGYTF

D: TRBD1
J: TRBJ1-1
size: NA
V: TRBV6-2/TRBV6-3
DNA: TGTGCCAGCAGCTCAGGGACAGACCCTTTGAACACTGAAGCTTTCTTT
CDR3: CASSSGTDPLNTEAFF